This T cell receptor (beta chain) was retrieved from a study of blood T cell repertoires in COVID-19. Study overall: Donors in the United States, Italy and Spain gave samples during acute or convalescent COVID-19. PBMCs, B-cell-depleted T cells, or T cells were the source of the cDNA or gDNA that made up the material.

Original data processing: Amplification from reference gene primers served as the basis for estimated nucleated cell counts. TCRdb keeps only in-frame clones here, not all; method: immunoSEQ multiplex PCR. V, J and clone size reflect that table, while D and trimming were determined from the DNA. The table lists 150,000 or so clones, about 80% of them singletons, with roughly 45% in the top ten. This CDR3 is built from 17 residues. CDR1 is SGHDT and CDR2 is YYEEEE in the germline V gene. V shed 3 bases and J 1 base; nucleotides not matched to a gene: 7. The specimen was peripheral blood. This sequence joins TRBV5-6 and TRBJ2-1; TRBD1 aligns across 10 bases. This receptor was obtained from a human donor in a cohort sampled during active COVID-19. As DNA, the CDR3 is TGTGCCAGCAGCTCCGGGACAGGGGCCAGGTCCTACAATGAGCAGTTCTTC. This sequence encodes CASSSGTGARSYNEQFF.